These T cell receptor beta chains were read from a single sample in a study of identical twins. From the 5' RACE reads, TCRdb called clonotypes with MiXCR, one entry per CDR3 protein. The sample has some 1,700,000 distinct CDR3 sequences; less than 35% are singletons. The source material was cord blood. The receptors were gathered from a newborn girl in good health. Each CDR3 is given without its conserved first and last residue.

j_gene,v_gene,CDR3aa
-,TRBV12-3/TRBV12-4,ASSLRASGEQY
TRBJ2-3,TRBV9,ASSVEGWTSGATDTQY
-,TRBV20-1,SASNPGLGGNEQY
TRBJ2-5,TRBV6-5,ASSYWNEQY
TRBJ1-2,TRBV12-5,ASGLVLAQEGTQNYGYT
TRBJ1-1,TRBV10-2,ASSESPGTGGTEAF
TRBJ1-4,TRBV6-5,ASSDGTAGEKLF
TRBJ2-5,TRBV27,ASRQGGKETQY
TRBJ1-1,TRBV7-9,ASSLSVSEAF
TRBJ2-5,TRBV12-3/TRBV12-4,ASSFAGYEAQY
TRBJ2-3,TRBV27,ASSQGTSGYTQY
TRBJ1-5,TRBV7-2,ASSSQGAYQPQH
TRBJ2-7,TRBV20-1,SASWTGLSYEQY
TRBJ2-7,TRBV6-1,ASSEGQTYEQY
TRBJ2-4,TRBV7-2,ASSLVGGEAKNIQY
TRBJ1-4,TRBV28,ASSLHPGQGDEKLF
TRBJ2-2,TRBV20-1,SAREGSGGTGELF
TRBJ1-2,TRBV5-5,ASSSQAGANYGYT
TRBJ2-1,TRBV15,ATSRAPPRRSYNEQF
TRBJ2-1,TRBV3-1,ASSQERDWYNEQF
TRBJ2-3,TRBV20-1,SARASGRDSTDTQY
TRBJ1-2,TRBV5-1,ASSGQGTYT
TRBJ1-1,TRBV27,ASSLSRGDTEAF
TRBJ2-7,TRBV11-2,ASSPERGHYEQY
TRBJ1-2,TRBV28,ASTVGLGGYT
TRBJ2-1,TRBV9,AGSVAYNEQF
TRBJ1-1,TRBV20-1,SAAGGPNTEAF
-,TRBV11-2,ASKGGSSYNEQY
TRBJ2-1,TRBV29-1,SARPGYYNEQF
TRBJ2-5,TRBV4-1,ASSQDWWETQY
TRBJ2-1,TRBV5-1,ASSLGGTGGNNEQF
TRBJ2-7,TRBV4-1,ASSQDFVQARGQY
TRBJ2-1,TRBV10-3,AISEFQGGNEQF
TRBJ1-1,TRBV7-2,ASSLTPGQGSAF
TRBJ2-7,TRBV27,ASETPGLAGNEQY
TRBJ2-1,TRBV2,ASRKGSEQF
-,TRBV4-2,ASSLPSAGAYEQY
TRBJ1-2,TRBV10-2,ASSESLDNYGYT
TRBJ1-5,TRBV6-1,ASSESGGNQPQH
TRBJ1-1,TRBV10-3,AISESSGVGTEAF
TRBJ2-7,TRBV28,ASSFPGPHEQY
TRBJ2-3,TRBV20-1,SARQRGAGDTQY
TRBJ2-7,TRBV6-5,ASSYSRGLGREASYEQY
TRBJ2-7,TRBV25-1,ASSEGDRGINEQY
TRBJ2-3,TRBV13,VSSLRGDTQY
TRBJ2-1,TRBV20-1,SASAPWAGSYNEQF
TRBJ2-3,TRBV21-1,ASSKGQGPDTQY
TRBJ2-3,TRBV6-1,ASSVGHRTSTDTQY
TRBJ2-5,TRBV20-1,SARLQNQETQY
TRBJ2-7,TRBV27,ASTPLGVGDEQY
TRBJ2-3,TRBV11-2,ASSLDQGSGGADTQY
TRBJ2-3,TRBV27,ASSPRTGRSLRGDTQY